These T cell receptor beta chains were read from a single sample in a study of control samples from healthy donors and cancer patients. Libraries were prepared by immunoSEQ multiplex PCR; TCRdb keeps only in-frame clonotypes and omits some of them. The data hold roughly 120,000 clones, with 93% observed a single time. Input material: PBMCs. These receptors were taken from a man aged 45-60 years with head and neck cancer. CDR3s include the opening cysteine and the closing phenylalanine or tryptophan. Fields, in order: clone size, J gene, D gene, V gene, CDR3 protein, CDR3 DNA. The D gene is left open where the match is weak. A row's size may be missing; if present it is once, few, many or a size class.

>-|TRBJ2-7|TRBD1|TRBV27
CASTASGTGGGEQYF
TGTGCCAGCACTGCCTCCGGGACAGGGGGAGGCGAGCAGTACTTC
>-|TRBJ2-1|TRBD2|TRBV18
CASSRGAGSSYNEQFF
TGTGCCAGCTCAAGGGGAGCGGGGAGCTCCTACAATGAGCAGTTCTTC
>-|TRBJ1-1|-|TRBV7-9
CASSPQRARTEAFF
TGTGCCAGCAGCCCCCAGAGGGCGCGGACTGAAGCTTTCTTT
>-|TRBJ1-6|-|TRBV30
CAWSPGSSYSPLHF
TGTGCCTGGAGCCCCGGGTCCTCTTATTCACCCCTCCACTTT
>-|TRBJ1-2|TRBD1|TRBV5-4
CASGQTGDYGYTF
TGTGCCAGCGGCCAGACAGGGGATTATGGCTACACCTTC
>-|TRBJ1-5|-|TRBV6-6
CASSIGGSNQPQHF
TGTGCCAGCAGTATAGGGGGAAGCAATCAGCCCCAGCATTTT
>once|TRBJ1-2|-|TRBV2
CASSIGRSNYGYTF
TGTGCCAGCAGCATAGGACGGTCCAACTATGGCTACACCTTC
>-|TRBJ2-4|-|TRBV29-1
CSVGTVRDIQYF
TGCAGCGTCGGGACGGTGCGGGACATTCAGTACTTC
>-|TRBJ2-1|TRBD2|TRBV7-2
CASSLGVGGVRNEQFF
TGTGCCAGCAGCTTAGGGGTTGGGGGGGTTCGCAATGAGCAGTTCTTC
>-|TRBJ1-6|-|TRBV21-1
CASSKVGQKYNSPLHF
TGTGCCAGCAGCAAAGTTGGACAAAAATATAATTCACCCCTCCACTTT
>-|TRBJ2-7|TRBD2|TRBV28
CASSVRTSGGAPYEQYF
TGTGCCAGCAGTGTGAGGACTAGCGGGGGGGCCCCGTACGAGCAGTACTTC
>-|TRBJ1-1|-|TRBV9
CASSVGPNTEAFF
TGTGCCAGCAGCGTAGGGCCGAACACTGAAGCTTTCTTT
>-|TRBJ2-7|-|TRBV6-2/TRBV6-3
CASSYARQTRSYEQYF
TGTGCCAGCAGTTACGCCCGACAGACCCGCTCCTACGAGCAGTACTTC
>-|TRBJ1-2|TRBD1|TRBV14
CASSQDVQGAGGYTF
TGTGCCAGCAGCCAAGATGTCCAGGGGGCGGGTGGCTACACCTTC
>-|TRBJ2-2|TRBD2|TRBV6-2/TRBV6-3
CASSTLTSGTFSGELFF
TGTGCCAGCAGTACTTTGACTAGCGGGACATTCTCCGGGGAGCTGTTTTTT
>-|TRBJ2-5|-|TRBV5-4
CASSPRLVQETQYF
TGTGCCAGCAGCCCGAGACTTGTTCAAGAGACCCAGTACTTC
>-|TRBJ1-1|-|TRBV18
CASSPNQATEAFF
TGTGCCAGCTCACCGAATCAGGCTACTGAAGCTTTCTTT
>-|TRBJ2-3|-|TRBV27
CASSLMVVGGHTDTQYF
TGTGCCAGCAGTTTAATGGTTGTGGGGGGACACACAGATACGCAGTATTTT
>-|TRBJ2-5|-|TRBV11-2
CASSLAGAETQYF
TGTGCCAGCAGCTTAGCCGGGGCGGAGACCCAGTACTTC
>-|TRBJ2-5|-|TRBV2
CATRPSGRQTQYF
TGTGCCACCAGACCGTCAGGGAGACAGACCCAGTACTTC
>-|TRBJ1-1|TRBD1|TRBV7-9
CASSLVKGANTEAFF
TGTGCCAGCAGCTTAGTCAAGGGGGCGAACACTGAAGCTTTCTTT
>once|TRBJ2-5|TRBD2|TRBV11-3
CASSSAHGGGTQYF
TGTGCCAGCAGCTCAGCACATGGCGGGGGGACCCAGTACTTC
>-|TRBJ2-5|TRBD2|TRBV18
CASSRGTTEETQYF
TGTGCCAGCTCACGAGGGACTACCGAGGAGACCCAGTACTTC
>once|TRBJ1-2|TRBD1|TRBV30
CAWTAPRRTGQIYTF
TGTGCCTGGACTGCCCCACGGCGGACAGGTCAAATCTACACCTTC
>-|TRBJ1-6|-|TRBV4-3
CASSQDLVARNSPLHF
TGCGCCAGCAGCCAAGACCTAGTGGCCCGAAATTCACCCCTCCACTTT
>-|TRBJ2-1|-|TRBV11-2
CASSLLLPGDNEQFF
TGTGCCAGCAGCCTCCTCCTTCCGGGGGACAATGAGCAGTTCTTC
>-|TRBJ1-4|TRBD1|TRBV5-1
CASSSKGDRAEKLFF
TGCGCCAGCAGCTCGAAAGGGGACAGGGCCGAAAAACTGTTTTTT
>-|TRBJ1-3|-|TRBV27
CASSSTRSGNTIYF
TGTGCCAGCAGCTCCACTAGATCGGGAAACACCATATATTTT
>-|TRBJ2-4|-|TRBV27
CASKGVSWGNIQYF
TGTGCCAGCAAGGGGGTCTCATGGGGGAACATTCAGTACTTC
>-|TRBJ2-7|-|TRBV5-1
CASSAGGTVIYEQYF
TGCGCCAGCAGCGCCGGGGGGACAGTGATCTACGAGCAGTACTTC
>-|TRBJ2-3|TRBD1|TRBV3-1/TRBV3-2
CASSRDPGQGTDTQYF
TGTGCCAGCAGCCGAGACCCGGGACAGGGCACAGATACGCAGTATTTT
>-|TRBJ2-5|TRBD2|TRBV12-5
CASGTRTSGVETQYF
TGTGCTAGTGGTACTAGGACTAGCGGGGTGGAGACCCAGTACTTC
>-|TRBJ1-6|-|TRBV3-1/TRBV3-2
CASSRTVFNSPLHF
TGTGCCAGCAGCAGAACAGTATTTAATTCACCCCTCCACTTT
>-|TRBJ2-3|TRBD2|TRBV10-3
CAISEAGGADTQYF
TGTGCCATCAGTGAGGCGGGGGGGGCAGATACGCAGTATTTT
>-|TRBJ1-5|-|TRBV7-6
CASSPRGGYSNQPQHF
TGTGCCAGCAGTCCTAGGGGGGGTTATAGCAATCAGCCCCAGCATTTT
>-|TRBJ2-6|-|TRBV4-3
CASSQVILGKGISGANVLTF
TGCGCCAGCAGCCAAGTGATTCTAGGGAAGGGGATTTCTGGGGCCAACGTCCTGACTTTC
>-|TRBJ1-2|-|TRBV5-4
CASSLPGIGYTF
TGTGCCAGCAGCCTGCCGGGGATTGGCTACACCTTC
>once|TRBJ2-7|-|TRBV13
CASSFTVAASSYEQYF
TGTGCCAGCAGCTTTACTGTGGCGGCGAGCTCCTACGAGCAGTACTTC
>few|TRBJ2-7|TRBD1|TRBV5-6
CASSPWGRGEQYF
TGTGCCAGCAGCCCCTGGGGCAGGGGGGAGCAGTACTTC
>-|TRBJ2-7|-|TRBV7-6
CASSLQFGTYYEQYF
TGTGCCAGCAGCTTACAGTTTGGGACATACTACGAGCAGTACTTC